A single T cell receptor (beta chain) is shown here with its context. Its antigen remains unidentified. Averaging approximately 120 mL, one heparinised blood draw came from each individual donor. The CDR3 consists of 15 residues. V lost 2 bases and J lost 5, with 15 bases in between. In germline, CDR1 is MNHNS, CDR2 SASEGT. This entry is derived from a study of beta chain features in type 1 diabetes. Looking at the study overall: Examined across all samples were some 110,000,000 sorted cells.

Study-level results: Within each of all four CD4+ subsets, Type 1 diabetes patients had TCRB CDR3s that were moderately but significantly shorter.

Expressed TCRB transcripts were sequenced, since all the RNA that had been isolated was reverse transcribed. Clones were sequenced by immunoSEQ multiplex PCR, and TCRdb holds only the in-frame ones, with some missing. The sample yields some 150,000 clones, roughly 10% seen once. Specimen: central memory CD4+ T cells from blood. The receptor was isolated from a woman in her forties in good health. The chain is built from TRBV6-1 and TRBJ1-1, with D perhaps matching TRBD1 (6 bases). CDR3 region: CASSETGQGFTEAFF. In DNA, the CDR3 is TGTGCCAGCAGTGAAACTGGGCAGGGGTTTACTGAAGCTTTCTTT.